These T cell receptor beta chains were read from a single sample in a study of CXCR3-negative and CXCR3-positive naive CD8 T cells. One entry per CDR3 protein, without DNA, is what TCRdb gives after re-calling the 5' RACE reads. The repertoire table contains roughly 56,000 distinct CDR3 sequences. Sequencing was performed on naive CXCR3- CD8+ T cells from blood. Receptors originate from a human donor in good health. Some clones in this sample may be carry-over from other donors' samples. CDR3s include the opening cysteine and the closing phenylalanine or tryptophan.

>TRBV27|TRBJ2-4
CASRSLLGARAKNIQYF
>TRBV19|TRBJ2-1
CASSMASGGGNEQFF
>TRBV11-3|TRBJ2-1
CASSPVAAVDVYEQFF
>TRBV28|TRBJ2-7
CASSFGTVPAYEQYF
>TRBV28|TRBJ2-5
CASRGAGGQETQYF
>TRBV28|TRBJ2-2
CASSSYSGENTGELFF
>TRBV4-3|TRBJ1-5
CASSQDDRSYQPQHF
>TRBV14|TRBJ1-5
CASSHYSNQPQHF
>TRBV14|TRBJ2-7
CASSQTREGGYEQYF
>TRBV5-1|TRBJ2-1
CASRDRGANEQFF
>TRBV6-2/TRBV6-3|TRBJ2-2
CASSYSLTGETGELFF
>TRBV15|TRBJ2-7
CATSRDSGRNYEQYF
>TRBV7-9|TRBJ2-5
CASSSNLRGMETQYF
>TRBV28|TRBJ2-3
CASSFNRRGELNTDTQYF
>TRBV2|TRBJ2-7
CASSPGPAYEQYF
>TRBV7-9|TRBJ2-5
CASSLVQRGDETQYF
>TRBV29-1|TRBJ1-1
CSAKPLRDLNTEAFF
>TRBV7-8|TRBJ2-5
CASSLVRQGGTQYF
>TRBV29-1|TRBJ2-7
CSVEDSLSYEQYF
>TRBV15|TRBJ1-1
CATSRGRGTAPANTEAFF
>TRBV7-9|TRBJ2-1
CASSLGLAGNNEQFF
>TRBV29-1|TRBJ2-2
CSVVEVGELFF
>TRBV29-1|TRBJ1-2
CSSGQGMAGYTF
>TRBV25-1|TRBJ1-2
CASSVGQYYGYTF
>TRBV7-3|TRBJ1-1
CASSWDGATEAFF
>TRBV28|TRBJ2-7
CASTPGALSYEQYF
>TRBV6-5|TRBJ2-3
CASSYSDNTDTQYF
>TRBV29-1|TRBJ2-3
CSVSGTVLDTQYF
>TRBV27|TRBJ2-1
CASSLRVTTYEQFF
>TRBV6-5|TRBJ2-7
CASSYYTGAYEQYF
>TRBV29-1|TRBJ2-3
CSASGGLDTDTQYF
>TRBV29-1|TRBJ2-5
CSVADPGQIQETQYF
>TRBV7-9|TRBJ2-3
CAGGSSTDTQYF
>TRBV12-3/TRBV12-4|TRBJ1-6
CASSYQVQGNSPLHF
>TRBV12-3/TRBV12-4|TRBJ2-1
CASSPSGGPGNEQFF
>TRBV12-3/TRBV12-4|TRBJ2-6
CASSFRLDSGANVLTF
>TRBV6-2/TRBV6-3|TRBJ2-7
CASSYVRAISPYEQYF
>TRBV29-1|TRBJ1-2
CSVDGAKYGYTF
>TRBV29-1|TRBJ1-4
CSPMDLDEKLFF
>TRBV7-9|TRBJ2-3
CASSPGLAGTVKGTDTQYF
>TRBV12-3/TRBV12-4|TRBJ2-5
CASSRDRWNSYF
>TRBV4-3|TRBJ2-2
CASSQFGLVSGSGELFF
>TRBV14|TRBJ1-1
CASSRVWGTEAFF
>TRBV25-1|TRBJ2-1
CASSDGGRDRGNEQFF
>TRBV7-2|TRBJ2-1
CASSLVGPWDEQFF
>TRBV7-9|TRBJ1-2
CASSLDELGGQPKINYGYTF
>TRBV7-2|TRBJ2-5
CASSFLTEQETQYF
>TRBV5-6|TRBJ2-1
CASRTSGSYNEQFF
>TRBV4-3|TRBJ1-2
CASSQVFQGDYGYTF
>TRBV7-2|TRBJ2-2
CASSLVGGGNGELFF
>TRBV7-2|TRBJ2-2
CASEPGLAGGSTGELFF
>TRBV7-8|TRBJ2-1
CASSLPSGGLYNEQFF